The clone carrying this T cell receptor (beta chain) was recorded at least ten times. The sample comes from a study of low-dose radiotherapy and immunotherapy resistance in tumors. Looking at the study overall: Treatment included intravenous cyclophosphamide dosed at 200 mg/m2 every two weeks, one day before radiation and immunotherapy.

Time point defined: before trial treatment. The study gave donors nivolumab, ipilimumab, aspirin, low-dose cyclophosphamide and low-dose radiotherapy. Eligibility required advanced solid tumors lacking tumor-infiltrating lymphocytes. With TRAV- and TRBV-specific primers, first-strand cDNA was made, covering the alpha and beta chains. The authors ran 15 to 20 PCR cycles to amplify TCRs with a constant-region primer and V-primer adapter. TCRdb itself ran the reads through MiXCR, one entry per CDR3 protein. Here the sample spans approximately 84,000 distinct CDR3 sequences, 15% to 20% being singletons. This material consisted of PBMCs, taken before treatment. The source of this sequence is a male donor with prostate cancer.

The CDR3 is CSATTGRAASRPQHF. DNA of the CDR3: TGCAGTGCTACCACGGGCAGGGCCGCGTCTCGGCCCCAGCATTTT. The rearrangement uses TRBV20-1 and TRBJ1-5; TRBD1 is a possible D gene (5 bases). V lost 4 bases and J 9 bases, leaving 22 bases between the germline ends. CDR1 is DFQATT and CDR2 is SNEGSKA in the germline V gene (reference sequence). The CDR3 is 15 amino acids.